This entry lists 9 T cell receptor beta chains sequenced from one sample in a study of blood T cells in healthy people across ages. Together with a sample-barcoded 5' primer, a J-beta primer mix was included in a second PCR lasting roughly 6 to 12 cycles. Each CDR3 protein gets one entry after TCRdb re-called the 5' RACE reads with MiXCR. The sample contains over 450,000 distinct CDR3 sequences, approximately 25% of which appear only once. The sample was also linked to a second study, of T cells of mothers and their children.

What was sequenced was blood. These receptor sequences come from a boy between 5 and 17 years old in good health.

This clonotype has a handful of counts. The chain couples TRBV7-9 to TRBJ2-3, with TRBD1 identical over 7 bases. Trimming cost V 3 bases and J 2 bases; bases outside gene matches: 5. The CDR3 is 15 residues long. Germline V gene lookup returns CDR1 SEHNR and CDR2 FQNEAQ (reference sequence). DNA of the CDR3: TGTGCCAGCAGCTTTCAGGGGGTTACCACAGATACGCAGTATTTT. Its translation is CASSFQGVTTDTQYF. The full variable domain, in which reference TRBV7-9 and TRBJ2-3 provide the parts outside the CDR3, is DTGVSQNPRHKITKRGQNVTFRCDPISEHNRLYWYRQTLGQGPEFLTYFQNEAQLEKSRLLSDRFSAERPKGSFSTLEIQRTEQGDSAMYLCASSFQGVTTDTQYFGPGTRLTVL.

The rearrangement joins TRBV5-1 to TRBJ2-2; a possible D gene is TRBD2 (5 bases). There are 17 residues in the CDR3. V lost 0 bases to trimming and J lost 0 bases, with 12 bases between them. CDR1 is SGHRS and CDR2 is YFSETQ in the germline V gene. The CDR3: CASSLVGGGANTGELFF. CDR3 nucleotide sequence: TGCGCCAGCAGCTTGGTCGGCGGAGGAGCGAACACCGGGGAGCTGTTTTTT. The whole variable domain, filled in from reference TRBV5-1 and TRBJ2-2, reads KAGVTQTPRYLIKTRGQQVTLSCSPISGHRSVSWYQQTPGQGLQFLFEYFSETQRNKGNFPGRFSGRQFSNSRSEMNVSTLELGDSALYLCASSLVGGGANTGELFFGEGSRLTVL.

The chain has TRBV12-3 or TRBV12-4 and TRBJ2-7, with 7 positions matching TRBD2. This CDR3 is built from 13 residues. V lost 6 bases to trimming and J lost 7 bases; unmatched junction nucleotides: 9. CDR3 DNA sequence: TGTGCCAGCAGCCCCGGACTAGTACGGGAGCAGTACTTC. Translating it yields CASSPGLVREQYF.

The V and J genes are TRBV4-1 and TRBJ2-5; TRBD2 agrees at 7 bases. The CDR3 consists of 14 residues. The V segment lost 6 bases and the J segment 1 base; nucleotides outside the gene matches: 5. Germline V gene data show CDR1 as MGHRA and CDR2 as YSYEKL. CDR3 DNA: TGCGCCAGCAGTTTCGGGGGGACCCAAGAGACCCAGTACTTC. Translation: CASSFGGTQETQYF.

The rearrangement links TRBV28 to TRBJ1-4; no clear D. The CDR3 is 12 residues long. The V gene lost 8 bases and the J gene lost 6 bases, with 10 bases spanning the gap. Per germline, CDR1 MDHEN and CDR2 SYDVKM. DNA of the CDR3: TGTGCCAGCGGGCTTTCTTATGAAAAACTGTTTTTT. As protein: CASGLSYEKLFF.

Here the CDR3 DNA reads TGCAGTGCTAGAGCACGAGGGGAGTTGAACACTGAAGCTTTCTTT. This codes for CSARARGELNTEAFF. The chain combines TRBV20-1 with TRBJ1-1; TRBD1 is a possible D gene (5 bases). The CDR3 contains 15 residues. V lost 1 base, J lost 0 bases, and 12 bases lay in between. CDR1 DFQATT and CDR2 SNEGSKA come from the germline V gene (reference sequence).

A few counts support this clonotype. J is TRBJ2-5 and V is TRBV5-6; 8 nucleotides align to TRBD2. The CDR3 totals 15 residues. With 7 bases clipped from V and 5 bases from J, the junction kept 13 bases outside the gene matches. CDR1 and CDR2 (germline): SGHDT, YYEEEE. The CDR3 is CASSHSGVGFETQYF. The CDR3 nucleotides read TGTGCCAGCTCGCATAGCGGGGTCGGGTTTGAGACCCAGTACTTC. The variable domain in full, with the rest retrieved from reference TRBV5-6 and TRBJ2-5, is DAGVTQSPTHLIKTRGQQVTLRCSPKSGHDTVSWYQQALGQGPQFIFQYYEEEERQRGNFPDRFSGHQFPNYSSELNVNALLLGDSALYLCASSHSGVGFETQYFGPGTRLLVL.

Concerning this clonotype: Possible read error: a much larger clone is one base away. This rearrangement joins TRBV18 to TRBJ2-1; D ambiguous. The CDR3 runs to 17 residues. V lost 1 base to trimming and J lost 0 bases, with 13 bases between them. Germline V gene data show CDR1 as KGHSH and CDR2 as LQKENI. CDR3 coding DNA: TGTGCCAGCTCACCACAGTCCTTAGGATGCTCCTACAATGAGCAGTTCTTC. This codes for CASSPQSLGCSYNEQFF.

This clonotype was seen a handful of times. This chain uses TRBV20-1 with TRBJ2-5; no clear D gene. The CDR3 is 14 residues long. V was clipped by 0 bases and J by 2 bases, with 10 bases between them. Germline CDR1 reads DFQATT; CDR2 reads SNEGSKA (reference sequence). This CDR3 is CSARDSRDQETQYF. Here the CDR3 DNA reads TGCAGTGCTAGAGATTCCCGAGATCAAGAGACCCAGTACTTC.